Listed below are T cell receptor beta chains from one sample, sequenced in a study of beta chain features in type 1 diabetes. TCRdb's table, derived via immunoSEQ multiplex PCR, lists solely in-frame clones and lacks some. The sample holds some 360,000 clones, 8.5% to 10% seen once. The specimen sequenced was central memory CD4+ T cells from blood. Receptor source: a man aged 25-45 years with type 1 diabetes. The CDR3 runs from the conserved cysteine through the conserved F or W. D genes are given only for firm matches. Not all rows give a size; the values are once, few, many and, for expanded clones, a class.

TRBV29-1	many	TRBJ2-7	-	CSVEEGRGQYF	TGCAGCGTTGAAGAGGGGCGGGGGCAGTACTTC
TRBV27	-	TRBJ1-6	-	CASSWGVNSPLHF	TGTGCCAGCAGTTGGGGGGTAAATTCACCCCTCCACTTT
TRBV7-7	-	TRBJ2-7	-	CASSKEQGGEQYF	TGTGCTAGCAGCAAAGAACAGGGGGGGGAGCAGTACTTC
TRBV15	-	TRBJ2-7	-	CATSRGTPGHISYEQYF	TGTGCCACCAGCAGGGGAACACCGGGACACATCTCCTACGAGCAGTACTTC
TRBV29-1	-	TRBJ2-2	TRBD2	CSVGGLVGTGELFF	TGCAGCGTTGGAGGACTAGTGGGAACCGGGGAGCTGTTTTTT
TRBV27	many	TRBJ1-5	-	CASSSRDGGSQPQHF	TGTGCCAGCAGTAGCCGGGACGGGGGGTCGCAGCCCCAGCATTTT
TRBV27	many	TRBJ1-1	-	CASSHAPAGRTEAFF	TGTGCCAGCAGTCATGCGCCCGCTGGGCGGACTGAAGCTTTCTTT
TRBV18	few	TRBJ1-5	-	CASSPQGEQPQHF	TGTGCCAGCTCACCACAGGGGGAACAGCCCCAGCATTTT
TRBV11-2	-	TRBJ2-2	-	CASSLLTGELFF	TGTGCCAGCAGCCTCCTCACCGGGGAGCTGTTTTTT
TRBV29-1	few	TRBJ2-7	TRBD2	CSVYSGRTGYEQYF	TGCAGCGTTTATAGCGGGAGAACAGGATACGAGCAGTACTTC
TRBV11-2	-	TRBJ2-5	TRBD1	CASSPGQGAETQYF	TGTGCCAGCAGCCCAGGACAGGGGGCGGAGACCCAGTACTTC
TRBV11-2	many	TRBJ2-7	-	CASEGGYEQYF	TGTGCCAGCGAGGGTGGTTACGAGCAGTACTTC
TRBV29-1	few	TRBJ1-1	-	CSVGSGVTEAFF	TGCAGCGTTGGATCGGGTGTCACTGAAGCTTTCTTT
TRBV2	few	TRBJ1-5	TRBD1	CASRGQNTYSNQPQHF	TGTGCCAGCAGGGGACAGAATACCTATAGCAATCAGCCCCAGCATTTT
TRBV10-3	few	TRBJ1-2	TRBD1	CAISTGTGVDGYGYTF	TGTGCCATCAGTACCGGGACAGGTGTCGACGGATATGGCTACACCTTC
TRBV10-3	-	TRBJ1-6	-	CAISQGGLGSPLHF	TGTGCCATCAGTCAGGGTGGGCTGGGTTCACCCCTCCACTTT
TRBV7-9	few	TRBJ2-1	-	CASSLRSGGRTYNEQFF	TGTGCCAGCAGCTTAAGGTCTGGGGGGCGTACCTACAATGAGCAGTTCTTC
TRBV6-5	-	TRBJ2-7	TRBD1	CASSNRGTGVYEQYF	TGTGCCAGCAGTAACCGGGGGACAGGGGTCTACGAGCAGTACTTC
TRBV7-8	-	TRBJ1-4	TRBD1	CASSPDRATNEKLFF	TGTGCCAGCAGCCCTGACAGGGCAACTAATGAAAAACTGTTTTTT
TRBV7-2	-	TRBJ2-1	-	CASTEVRASYNEQFF	TGTGCCAGCACCGAGGTGAGGGCATCCTACAATGAGCAGTTCTTC
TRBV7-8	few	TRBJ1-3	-	CASSLSAGGNTIYF	TGTGCCAGCAGCTTGTCGGCAGGTGGAAACACCATATATTTT
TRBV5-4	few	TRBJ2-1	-	CASSSPGGEQFF	TGTGCCAGCAGCTCGCCCGGCGGTGAGCAGTTCTTC
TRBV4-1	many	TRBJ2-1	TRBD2	CASSQGTSGAYNEQFF	TGCGCCAGCAGCCAAGGGACTAGCGGAGCCTACAATGAGCAGTTCTTC
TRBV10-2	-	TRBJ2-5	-	CASSENQETQYF	TGCGCCAGCAGTGAGAACCAAGAGACCCAGTACTTC
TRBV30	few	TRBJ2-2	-	CAWSVFRSTGELFF	TGTGCCTGGAGTGTCTTCCGAAGTACCGGGGAGCTGTTTTTT
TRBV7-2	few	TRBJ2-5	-	CASSPPRETQYF	TGTGCCAGCAGCCCCCCCCGTGAGACCCAGTACTTC
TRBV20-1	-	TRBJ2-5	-	CSALGHRDQYF	TGCAGTGCCTTGGGACACCGCGACCAGTACTTC
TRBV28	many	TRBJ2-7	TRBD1	CASSPPPTGKNEQYF	TGTGCCAGCAGCCCCCCGCCGACAGGGAAGAACGAGCAGTACTTC
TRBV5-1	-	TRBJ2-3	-	CASRQAPGDTQYF	TGCGCCAGCAGACAGGCCCCGGGAGATACGCAGTATTTT
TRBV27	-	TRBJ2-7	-	CASSFQGGLNEQYF	TGTGCCAGCAGTTTTCAGGGTGGATTAAACGAGCAGTACTTC
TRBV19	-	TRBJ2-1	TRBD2	CASAIAGGSNEQFF	TGTGCCAGTGCTATAGCGGGAGGGAGCAATGAGCAGTTCTTC
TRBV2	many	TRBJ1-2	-	CASSGYHYGYTF	TGTGCCAGCAGTGGGTATCACTATGGCTACACCTTC
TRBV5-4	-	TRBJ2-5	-	CASSLAQGLQETQYF	TGTGCCAGCAGCTTAGCACAGGGTCTCCAAGAGACCCAGTACTTC
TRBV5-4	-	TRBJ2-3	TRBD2	CASSSGVSGATDTQYF	TGTGCCAGCAGCAGTGGGGTTAGCGGGGCCACAGATACGCAGTATTTT
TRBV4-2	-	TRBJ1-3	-	CASSQDGAFSGNTIYF	TGTGCCAGCAGCCAAGATGGGGCTTTCTCTGGAAACACCATATATTTT
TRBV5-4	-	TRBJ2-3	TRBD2	CASSSNYRLAGTSTDTQYF	TGTGCCAGCAGCTCAAATTATCGGCTAGCGGGGACTAGCACAGATACGCAGTATTTT
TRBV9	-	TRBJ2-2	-	CASRIKQGLDTGELFF	TGTGCCAGCAGAATAAAACAGGGATTGGACACCGGGGAGCTGTTTTTT
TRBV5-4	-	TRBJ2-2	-	CASSFPTRGTGELFF	TGTGCCAGCAGCTTCCCGACTCGCGGGACCGGGGAGCTGTTTTTT
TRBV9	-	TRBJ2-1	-	CASSADSFYNEQFF	TGTGCCAGCAGCGCGGACAGCTTCTACAATGAGCAGTTCTTC
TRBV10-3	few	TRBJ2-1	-	CAISESGKGEQFF	TGTGCCATCAGTGAGTCGGGAAAAGGTGAGCAGTTCTTC
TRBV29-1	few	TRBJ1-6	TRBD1	CSVADREASPLHF	TGCAGCGTTGCGGACAGGGAGGCTTCACCCCTCCACTTT
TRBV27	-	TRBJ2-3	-	CASSLKVLYTQYF	TGTGCCAGCAGTTTAAAGGTTCTGTATACGCAGTATTTT
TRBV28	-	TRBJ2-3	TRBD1	CASSPPGQGTDTQYF	TGTGCCAGCAGCCCGCCGGGACAGGGGACAGATACGCAGTATTTT
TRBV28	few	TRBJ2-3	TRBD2	CASSLAGDSTDTQYF	TGTGCCAGCAGTTTAGCGGGAGATAGCACAGATACGCAGTATTTT
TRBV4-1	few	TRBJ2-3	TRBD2	CASSLGTSGRSTDTQYF	TGCGCCAGCAGCTTAGGGACTAGCGGGAGGAGCACAGATACGCAGTATTTT